A selection of T cell receptor beta chains follows, all from one sample in a study of monozygotic twins with inflammatory bowel disease. TCRdb reprocessed the 5' RACE reads and reports one entry per CDR3 protein, with no DNA. This repertoire includes some 130,000 distinct CDR3 sequences. Sequenced: blood. Receptors were obtained from a human donor with ulcerative colitis or Crohn's disease, or a healthy co-twin of an affected twin (not recorded which). Each CDR3 is given with its conserved first and last residue. Each record gives: J gene, V gene, CDR3 length, CDR3 protein.

J gene: TRBJ2-1; V gene: TRBV20-1; CDR3 length: 15; CDR3 protein: CSALGVGYRYNEQFF
J gene: TRBJ2-5; V gene: TRBV18; CDR3 length: 16; CDR3 protein: CASSPLSREVGETQYF
J gene: TRBJ1-1; V gene: TRBV3-1; CDR3 length: 14; CDR3 protein: CASSQGSGGTEAFF
J gene: TRBJ1-2; V gene: TRBV4-2; CDR3 length: 15; CDR3 protein: CASSTPTGFDYGYTF
J gene: TRBJ2-1; V gene: TRBV7-2; CDR3 length: 15; CDR3 protein: CASSPGSSGRAGRFF
J gene: TRBJ2-1; V gene: TRBV6-5; CDR3 length: 14; CDR3 protein: CASSYSPAGSEQFF
J gene: TRBJ2-3; V gene: TRBV28; CDR3 length: 18; CDR3 protein: CASSRRLAGGPGTDTQYF
J gene: TRBJ2-5; V gene: TRBV12-3/TRBV12-4; CDR3 length: 18; CDR3 protein: CASSQRQGSKVVGETQYF
J gene: TRBJ2-1; V gene: TRBV4-1; CDR3 length: 15; CDR3 protein: CASSRGLAGLNEQFF
J gene: TRBJ1-6; V gene: TRBV2; CDR3 length: 15; CDR3 protein: CASSLDRPYNSPLHF
J gene: TRBJ2-2; V gene: TRBV28; CDR3 length: 15; CDR3 protein: CASSFLAANTGELFF
J gene: TRBJ2-5; V gene: TRBV2; CDR3 length: 15; CDR3 protein: CASSARLAGEETQYF
J gene: TRBJ1-1; V gene: TRBV7-3; CDR3 length: 12; CDR3 protein: CASSPRQGQAFF
J gene: TRBJ2-3; V gene: TRBV3-1; CDR3 length: 16; CDR3 protein: CASSQDLRGQTDTQYF
J gene: TRBJ1-2; V gene: TRBV5-6; CDR3 length: 17; CDR3 protein: CASSPVGDRVPNYGYTF
J gene: TRBJ1-5; V gene: TRBV4-2; CDR3 length: 13; CDR3 protein: CASSQDQGGPQHF